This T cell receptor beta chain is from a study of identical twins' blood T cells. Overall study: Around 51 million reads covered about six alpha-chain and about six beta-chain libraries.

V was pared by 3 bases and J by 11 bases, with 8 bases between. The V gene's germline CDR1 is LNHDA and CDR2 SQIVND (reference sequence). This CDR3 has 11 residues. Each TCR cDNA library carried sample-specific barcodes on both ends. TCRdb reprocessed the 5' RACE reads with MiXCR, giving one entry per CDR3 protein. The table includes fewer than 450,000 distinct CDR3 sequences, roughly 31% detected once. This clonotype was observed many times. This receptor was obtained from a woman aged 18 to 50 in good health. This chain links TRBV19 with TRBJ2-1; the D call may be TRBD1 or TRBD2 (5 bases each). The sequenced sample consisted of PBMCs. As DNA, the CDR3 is TGTGCCAGTAGTATCCGGGACCAGCAGTTCTTC. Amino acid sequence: CASSIRDQQFF.